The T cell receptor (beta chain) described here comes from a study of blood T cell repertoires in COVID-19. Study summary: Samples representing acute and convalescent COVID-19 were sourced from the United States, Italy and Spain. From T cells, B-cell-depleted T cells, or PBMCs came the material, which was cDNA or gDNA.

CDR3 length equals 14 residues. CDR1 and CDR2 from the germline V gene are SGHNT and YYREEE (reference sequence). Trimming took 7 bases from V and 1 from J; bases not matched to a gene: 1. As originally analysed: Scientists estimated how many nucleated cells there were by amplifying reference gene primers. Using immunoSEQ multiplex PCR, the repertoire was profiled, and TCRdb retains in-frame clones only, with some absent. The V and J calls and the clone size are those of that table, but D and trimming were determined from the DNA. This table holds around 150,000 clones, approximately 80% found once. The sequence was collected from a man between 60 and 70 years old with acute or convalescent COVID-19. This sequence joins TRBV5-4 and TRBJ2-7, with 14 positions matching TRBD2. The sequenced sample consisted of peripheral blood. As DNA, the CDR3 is TGTGCCAGCGGGACTAGCGGGGGATCCTACGAGCAGTACTTC. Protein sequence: CASGTSGGSYEQYF.